Listed below are T cell receptor beta chains from one sample, sequenced in a study of T cell clonotyping in hematopoietic cell transplantation. Profiled with immunoSEQ multiplex PCR; TCRdb holds only in-frame clones, not every one. The table lists over 25,000 clones, roughly 80% of them singletons. Source: peripheral blood mononuclear cells, taken before stem cell transplant. The receptor source for this set is a woman aged 25 to 39 with chronic myeloid leukemia. Some clones in this sample may be carry-over from other donors' samples. Each CDR3 is given with its conserved first and last residue. The D gene is left open where the match is weak. Clone size, where shown, is once, few, many, or a class for clones that have expanded.

D: -
size: -
length: 13
V: TRBV2
J: TRBJ2-1
DNA: TGTGCCAGCAGTGGCCTCAGGGACAATGAGCAGTTCTTC
CDR3: CASSGLRDNEQFF

D: TRBD2
size: -
length: 12
V: TRBV7-8
J: TRBJ2-7
DNA: TGTGCCACCGGGGGGGCCCCCTACGAGCAGTACTTC
CDR3: CATGGAPYEQYF

D: -
size: -
length: 14
V: TRBV5-4
J: TRBJ1-1
DNA: TGTGCCAGCAGCTCCGGACAGAGGAACACTGAAGCTTTCTTT
CDR3: CASSSGQRNTEAFF

D: TRBD1
size: -
length: 15
V: TRBV5-6
J: TRBJ1-6
DNA: TGTGCCAGCAGCAGGGGGGACAGGGATAATTCACCCCTCCACTTT
CDR3: CASSRGDRDNSPLHF

D: -
size: -
length: 11
V: TRBV6-4
J: TRBJ1-2
DNA: TGTGCCAGCAGTGACAACTATGGCTACACCTTC
CDR3: CASSDNYGYTF

D: TRBD1
size: -
length: 16
V: TRBV2
J: TRBJ1-5
DNA: TGTGCCAGCAGTGCGAGACCGGGACAGGGGACTCAGCCCCAGCATTTT
CDR3: CASSARPGQGTQPQHF

D: -
size: -
length: 14
V: TRBV5-1
J: TRBJ1-2
DNA: TGCGCCAGCAGCTTGGCTGGGGGCAACTATGGCTACACCTTC
CDR3: CASSLAGGNYGYTF

D: -
size: -
length: 12
V: TRBV10-3
J: TRBJ1-2
DNA: TGTGCCATCAAAACAGGAGACTATGGCTACACCTTC
CDR3: CAIKTGDYGYTF

D: -
size: -
length: 14
V: TRBV6-5
J: TRBJ1-2
DNA: TGTGCCAGCAGTTACTCGTCGATCGACTATGGCTACACCTTC
CDR3: CASSYSSIDYGYTF

D: TRBD1
size: -
length: 15
V: TRBV2
J: TRBJ2-2
DNA: TGTGCCAGCAGGCCTCCTGGACAGGGGGCCGGGGAGCTGTTTTTT
CDR3: CASRPPGQGAGELFF

D: -
size: few
length: 12
V: TRBV2
J: TRBJ1-2
DNA: TGTGCCAGCAGTGGCCGCAGCTATGGCTACACCTTC
CDR3: CASSGRSYGYTF

D: TRBD1
size: few
length: 12
V: TRBV30
J: TRBJ1-1
DNA: TGTGCCTGGAGGGCCGGGACAGGGTACGCTTTCTTT
CDR3: CAWRAGTGYAFF

D: -
size: -
length: 14
V: TRBV30
J: TRBJ1-3
DNA: TGTGCCTGGAGGGTTACAGGGTCCGGAAACACCATATATTTT
CDR3: CAWRVTGSGNTIYF

D: -
size: -
length: 11
V: TRBV6-1
J: TRBJ1-1
DNA: TGTGCCAGCAGTGGACACACTGAAGCTTTCTTT
CDR3: CASSGHTEAFF

D: -
size: -
length: 15
V: TRBV30
J: TRBJ2-3
DNA: TGTGCCTGGAGTCGTCGGGCTAGACTCACAGATACGCAGTATTTT
CDR3: CAWSRRARLTDTQYF

D: -
size: -
length: 14
V: TRBV28
J: TRBJ1-1
DNA: TGTGCCAGCAGTTCTGAGGGGACCCCGACTGAAGCTTTCTTT
CDR3: CASSSEGTPTEAFF

D: -
size: -
length: 13
V: TRBV7-6
J: TRBJ2-3
DNA: TGTGCCAGCAGCTTAGGGGGAGCAGATACGCAGTATTTT
CDR3: CASSLGGADTQYF

D: -
size: -
length: 14
V: TRBV5-6
J: TRBJ1-5
DNA: TGTGCCAGCACCCGACTCTATAGCAATCAGCCCCAGCATTTT
CDR3: CASTRLYSNQPQHF

D: -
size: -
length: 15
V: TRBV6-5
J: TRBJ1-1
DNA: TGTGCCAGCAGTCACGGGGGGGGATCGGACACTGAAGCTTTCTTT
CDR3: CASSHGGGSDTEAFF

D: -
size: -
length: 13
V: TRBV6-5
J: TRBJ1-5
DNA: TGTGCCAGCAGTTACGACGGATATCAGCCCCAGCATTTT
CDR3: CASSYDGYQPQHF

D: -
size: -
length: 15
V: TRBV18
J: TRBJ1-2
DNA: TGTGCCAGCTCACCGGACGACACAGGGAACTATGGCTACACCTTC
CDR3: CASSPDDTGNYGYTF

D: -
size: few
length: 13
V: TRBV30
J: TRBJ1-2
DNA: TGTGCCTGGAGTGTACAAGCAAGCTATGGCTACACCTTC
CDR3: CAWSVQASYGYTF

D: -
size: -
length: 13
V: TRBV7-9
J: TRBJ1-2
DNA: TGTGCCAGCAGCTTAGAGGGGGTGGATGGCTACACCTTC
CDR3: CASSLEGVDGYTF

D: -
size: -
length: 15
V: TRBV4-2
J: TRBJ2-3
DNA: TGTGCCAGCAGCCAAGATGGGACGGGGGCAGATACGCAGTATTTT
CDR3: CASSQDGTGADTQYF

D: TRBD1
size: -
length: 13
V: TRBV29-1
J: TRBJ1-2
DNA: TGCAGCGTTGTTAAGGGGGCGAATCTCGGCTACACCTTC
CDR3: CSVVKGANLGYTF

D: TRBD1
size: -
length: 15
V: TRBV4-1
J: TRBJ1-4
DNA: TGCGCCAGCAGCCCCGGGACAGGGGGTAGTGAAAAACTGTTTTTT
CDR3: CASSPGTGGSEKLFF

D: -
size: -
length: 11
V: TRBV20-1
J: TRBJ1-1
DNA: TGCAGTGCTAGGGGACAACGAGAAGCTTTCTTT
CDR3: CSARGQREAFF

D: TRBD1
size: -
length: 14
V: TRBV7-9
J: TRBJ1-2
DNA: TGTGCCAGCAGCAACGCGGGACAGGGCTATGGCTACACCTTC
CDR3: CASSNAGQGYGYTF

D: TRBD1
size: -
length: 16
V: TRBV2
J: TRBJ1-2
DNA: TGTGCCAGCAGTGCCCTTGTTATAGGACAGGGTCCTGGCTACACCTTC
CDR3: CASSALVIGQGPGYTF

D: -
size: -
length: 13
V: TRBV27
J: TRBJ2-2
DNA: TGTGCCAGCAGTCCCTCGGGGGCCGGGGAGCTGTTTTTT
CDR3: CASSPSGAGELFF

D: -
size: -
length: 15
V: TRBV4-1
J: TRBJ1-1
DNA: TGCGCCAGCAGCCAAGAAGGACACGAGAACACTGAAGCTTTCTTT
CDR3: CASSQEGHENTEAFF

D: TRBD1
size: -
length: 15
V: TRBV25-1
J: TRBJ2-7
DNA: TGTGCCAGCAGTGCGCCGGGACAGGGGGCCTACGAGCAGTACTTC
CDR3: CASSAPGQGAYEQYF

D: TRBD1
size: few
length: 17
V: TRBV7-2
J: TRBJ1-2
DNA: TGTGCCAGCAGCTTAGAAACCGACAGGGCCGCCGCCTATGGCTACACCTTC
CDR3: CASSLETDRAAAYGYTF

D: -
size: -
length: 14
V: TRBV7-2
J: TRBJ1-1
DNA: TGTGCCAGCAGCTTACTCAGGGGAAGGACTGAAGCTTTCTTT
CDR3: CASSLLRGRTEAFF

D: TRBD2
size: -
length: 15
V: TRBV11-2
J: TRBJ2-5
DNA: TGTGCCAGCAGCTTAGGCGGGGGGGTTCAAGAGACCCAGTACTTC
CDR3: CASSLGGGVQETQYF

D: -
size: -
length: 15
V: TRBV6-1
J: TRBJ1-5
DNA: TGTGCCAGCAGTGATTTCCAGCAGAACAATCAGCCCCAGCATTTT
CDR3: CASSDFQQNNQPQHF

D: TRBD1
size: -
length: 14
V: TRBV2
J: TRBJ2-3
DNA: TGTGCCAACCAGGGCGGTACAGGGGCAGATACGCAGTATTTT
CDR3: CANQGGTGADTQYF

D: -
size: -
length: 15
V: TRBV4-3
J: TRBJ1-3
DNA: TGCGCCAGCAGCCAAGAATCCGCCTCTGGAAACACCATATATTTT
CDR3: CASSQESASGNTIYF

D: TRBD1
size: -
length: 15
V: TRBV7-9
J: TRBJ1-1
DNA: TGTGCCAGCAGCTGGGACAGGGCCGGGAACACTGAAGCTTTCTTT
CDR3: CASSWDRAGNTEAFF

D: -
size: -
length: 14
V: TRBV10-3
J: TRBJ1-6
DNA: TGTGCCATCAGTGAGCCGGACGGAGGTTCACCCCTCCACTTT
CDR3: CAISEPDGGSPLHF

D: -
size: -
length: 11
V: TRBV19
J: TRBJ1-4
DNA: TGTGCCAGTAGTAAAACGGAAAAACTGTTTTTT
CDR3: CASSKTEKLFF

D: -
size: -
length: 14
V: TRBV7-2
J: TRBJ1-2
DNA: TGTGCCAGCAGCGCGCGAGTAGCCAATGATGGCTACACCTTC
CDR3: CASSARVANDGYTF

D: -
size: -
length: 15
V: TRBV4-2
J: TRBJ1-5
DNA: TGTGCCAGCAGCCAAGATTGGGGGGGCAATCAGCCCCAGCATTTT
CDR3: CASSQDWGGNQPQHF

D: -
size: few
length: 12
V: TRBV25-1
J: TRBJ2-1
DNA: TGTGCCAGCAGCATACAGGACAATGAGCAGTTCTTC
CDR3: CASSIQDNEQFF

D: -
size: -
length: 14
V: TRBV27
J: TRBJ1-5
DNA: TGTGCCAGCAGTTTAGCACTAAGCAATCAGCCCCAGCATTTT
CDR3: CASSLALSNQPQHF

D: -
size: -
length: 12
V: TRBV28
J: TRBJ1-5
DNA: TGTGCCAGCAGTCAGCTCAATCAGCCCCAGCATTTT
CDR3: CASSQLNQPQHF

D: TRBD1
size: -
length: 16
V: TRBV7-9
J: TRBJ1-6
DNA: TGTGCCAGCAGTAACGGACAGGGGTTCTATAATTCACCCCTCCACTTT
CDR3: CASSNGQGFYNSPLHF

D: -
size: -
length: 16
V: TRBV7-2
J: TRBJ2-5
DNA: TGTGCCAGCAGTTCACAGGCGGCCCTTTTCCAAGAGACCCAGTACTTC
CDR3: CASSSQAALFQETQYF

D: -
size: few
length: 14
V: TRBV6-1
J: TRBJ1-1
DNA: TGTGCCAGCACATTCAGGGGTGGGAACACTGAAGCTTTCTTT
CDR3: CASTFRGGNTEAFF

D: -
size: -
length: 13
V: TRBV11-2
J: TRBJ1-2
DNA: TGTGCCAGCAGCTTACTCTTCGAGGACCAATACACCTTC
CDR3: CASSLLFEDQYTF

D: -
size: -
length: 15
V: TRBV6-6
J: TRBJ2-5
DNA: TGTGCCAGCAGTTACAGGGGCTCGTACCAAGAGACCCAGTACTTC
CDR3: CASSYRGSYQETQYF

D: -
size: few
length: 14
V: TRBV6-1
J: TRBJ1-5
DNA: TGTGCCAGTAACGGGGATTATAGCAATCAGCCCCAGCATTTT
CDR3: CASNGDYSNQPQHF